This T cell receptor (beta chain) emerged from a study of CD8 T cells in Susac syndrome. Random hexamers were used to reverse transcribe roughly 0.45 to 1 ug of RNA. TCRdb re-derived calls from the immunoSEQ multiplex PCR reads in MiXCR, one entry per CDR3 protein. Among some 110,000 distinct CDR3 sequences listed, approximately 93% were seen once. The CDR3 sequence is 14 residues long. CDR1 and CDR2 from the germline V gene are PRHDT and FYEKMQ (reference sequence). Trimming cost V 5 bases and J 7 bases, with 17 bases left between them. The chain uses TRBV13 and TRBJ1-2; weak D call: TRBD1 (6 bases). The sample consisted of CD8+ T cells from PBMCs. The receptor was isolated from a human donor with multiple sclerosis. CDR3 region: CASSTGPQGSGYTF. The CDR3 nucleotides read TGTGCCAGCAGCACAGGGCCCCAGGGATCTGGCTACACCTTC.